Shown below are 3 T cell receptor beta chains from a single sample sequenced in a study of persistence of HIV-infected CD4 T cells. The antigens of these receptors remain unknown. An overlapping HIV-1 Gag peptide pool stimulated these cells at roughly 0.97 ug/peptide/mL. Memory cells lacking CD40L and CD69 with high CD45RO were sorted. Sequencing used immunoSEQ version 4 in survey mode. Here immunoSEQ multiplex PCR was the method, and the copy in TCRdb shows in-frame clones only, minus some. Of about 35,000 clones listed, over 65% are singletons. This specimen consisted of cultured CD4+ T cells from PBMCs, obtained from a patient who received antiretroviral therapy. Receptor source: an adult with HIV. The donor label of this sample is uncertain.

The genes are TRBV7-8 and TRBJ2-7, with a tentative D call TRBD2 (6 bases). The V gene's germline CDR1 is SGHVS and CDR2 FQNEAQ. Trimming removed 5 bases from V and 1 base from J, with 12 bases in between. The CDR3 is 14 amino acids. The CDR3 DNA sequence: TGTGCCAGCAGCCTTCGCGGGGATTCCTACGAGCAGTACTTC. Its protein is CASSLRGDSYEQYF.

This chain links TRBV13 with TRBJ2-4; TRBD1 aligns across 7 bases. The germline V gene encodes CDR1 PRHDT and CDR2 FYEKMQ (reference sequence). With V trimmed by 7 bases and J by 3 bases, 3 bases remained unmatched. The CDR3 sequence is 13 residues long. The CDR3 DNA follows: TGTGCCAGCATGGGGACAGACAAAAACATTCAGTACTTC. Its protein is CASMGTDKNIQYF. The full variable domain, its missing parts supplied by reference TRBV13 and TRBJ2-4, is AAGVIQSPRHLIKEKRETATLKCYPIPRHDTVYWYQQGPGQDPQFLISFYEKMQSDKGSIPDRFSAQQFSDYHSELNMSSLELGDSALYFCASMGTDKNIQYFGAGTRLSVL.

The CDR3 reads CSGLGQGAGNTIYF. Here the CDR3 DNA reads TGCAGCGGGCTGGGACAGGGGGCTGGAAACACCATATATTTT. The chain uses TRBV29-1 and TRBJ1-3; 11 bases agree with TRBD1. V shed 7 bases, J shed 2 bases, and the junction held 4 bases outside the gene matches. The length of the CDR3 is 14 residues. Germline V gives CDR1 SQVTM, CDR2 ANQGSEA.